Listed below are T cell receptor beta chains from one sample, sequenced in a study of cytomegalovirus exposure and HLA in healthy donors. The table came from immunoSEQ multiplex PCR; TCRdb's copy has only in-frame clones and leaves some out. The table lists about 170,000 clones, roughly nine tenths of them singletons, with around 3.8% in the top ten. Material for sequencing was PBMCs. The receptors come from a man younger than 35 in good health and CMV-seropositive. CDR3s include the opening cysteine and the closing phenylalanine or tryptophan. The D gene is left open where the match is weak. Clone size, where shown, is once, few, many, or a class for clones that have expanded.

d_call: NA
j_call: TRBJ1-5
v_call: TRBV10-3
clone_size: once
cdr3_nt: TGTGCCATCAGTGAGTTGGGTCAGGGCAATCAGCCCCAGCATTTT
cdr3_aa: CAISELGQGNQPQHF

d_call: NA
j_call: TRBJ1-1
v_call: TRBV6-6
clone_size: NA
cdr3_nt: TGTGCCACCTCGGGGAGGGTCTCGAAGAGTGGGACTGAAGCTTTCTTT
cdr3_aa: CATSGRVSKSGTEAFF

d_call: TRBD2
j_call: TRBJ2-2
v_call: TRBV6-1
clone_size: NA
cdr3_nt: TGTGCCAGCAGAATCAAGCGGGAGGGCCTCGGGGAGCTGTTTTTT
cdr3_aa: CASRIKREGLGELFF

d_call: TRBD2
j_call: TRBJ2-1
v_call: TRBV25-1
clone_size: NA
cdr3_nt: TGTGCCAGCAGTGAATTGACTAGCGGGAGGGTCAATGAGCAGTTCTTC
cdr3_aa: CASSELTSGRVNEQFF

d_call: NA
j_call: TRBJ2-1
v_call: TRBV7-6
clone_size: NA
cdr3_nt: TGTGCCAGCAGCTTAAGGCCCTCGGACTTGAGCGGTTCCTACAATGAGCAGTTCTTC
cdr3_aa: CASSLRPSDLSGSYNEQFF

d_call: TRBD1
j_call: TRBJ2-1
v_call: TRBV5-1
clone_size: NA
cdr3_nt: TGCGCCAGCAGCTTGGCCGGGGACAGGGGAGGTTTAGGCAATGAGCAGTTCTTC
cdr3_aa: CASSLAGDRGGLGNEQFF

d_call: NA
j_call: TRBJ2-7
v_call: TRBV7-3
clone_size: few
cdr3_nt: TGTGCCAGCAGCCACGGACAAGCCTACGAGCAGTACTTC
cdr3_aa: CASSHGQAYEQYF

d_call: NA
j_call: TRBJ1-2
v_call: TRBV4-1
clone_size: NA
cdr3_nt: TGCGCCAGCAGCCAAGACCCAGGGGCTCCCGTTGGCTACACCTTC
cdr3_aa: CASSQDPGAPVGYTF

d_call: NA
j_call: TRBJ2-3
v_call: TRBV29-1
clone_size: NA
cdr3_nt: TGCAGCGTTTGGGGGGTGGGCACAGATACGCAGTATTTT
cdr3_aa: CSVWGVGTDTQYF

d_call: NA
j_call: TRBJ1-5
v_call: TRBV2
clone_size: few
cdr3_nt: TGTGCCAGCAGTTTGTCCCAGTCCAATCAGCCCCAGCATTTT
cdr3_aa: CASSLSQSNQPQHF

d_call: TRBD1
j_call: TRBJ1-1
v_call: TRBV6-1
clone_size: NA
cdr3_nt: TGTGCCAGCAGTGAAGCTTGGACAGGGTGGAACACTGAAGCTTTCTTT
cdr3_aa: CASSEAWTGWNTEAFF

d_call: TRBD2
j_call: TRBJ2-5
v_call: TRBV7-2
clone_size: NA
cdr3_nt: TGTGCCAGCAGCTTTCCCGGGACTAGCGCAGAGACCCAGTACTTC
cdr3_aa: CASSFPGTSAETQYF

d_call: TRBD1
j_call: TRBJ2-7
v_call: TRBV5-1
clone_size: NA
cdr3_nt: TGCGCCAGCAGTTTTGGACAGGGGGACGAGCAGTACTTC
cdr3_aa: CASSFGQGDEQYF

d_call: NA
j_call: TRBJ1-5
v_call: TRBV10-3
clone_size: NA
cdr3_nt: TGTGCCATCAAGAACGCAGAGGCAGGGGATAATCAGCCCCAGCATTTT
cdr3_aa: CAIKNAEAGDNQPQHF

d_call: TRBD2
j_call: TRBJ2-2
v_call: TRBV29-1
clone_size: NA
cdr3_nt: TGCAGCGTCCGCTTTCCGGGAGGCTCGAACACCGGGGAGCTGTTTTTT
cdr3_aa: CSVRFPGGSNTGELFF

d_call: TRBD2
j_call: TRBJ2-7
v_call: TRBV30
clone_size: NA
cdr3_nt: TGTGCCTGGATAGCGGGGAACTACGAGCAGTACTTC
cdr3_aa: CAWIAGNYEQYF

d_call: TRBD1
j_call: TRBJ2-7
v_call: TRBV6-1
clone_size: NA
cdr3_nt: TGTGCCAGCGAGACAGGGGGCGAGGGATACGAGCAGTACTTC
cdr3_aa: CASETGGEGYEQYF

d_call: NA
j_call: TRBJ1-2
v_call: TRBV18
clone_size: NA
cdr3_nt: TGTGCCAGCTTTGACGTTGACGGGATGTTTCGTTATGGCTACACCTTC
cdr3_aa: CASFDVDGMFRYGYTF

d_call: NA
j_call: TRBJ2-4
v_call: TRBV4-2
clone_size: NA
cdr3_nt: TGTGCCAGCAGCCAAGAGAATACTAGAACAAACATTCAGTACTTC
cdr3_aa: CASSQENTRTNIQYF

d_call: TRBD2
j_call: TRBJ2-1
v_call: TRBV6-1
clone_size: NA
cdr3_nt: TGTGCCAGCAGTGAAGGGACTAGCGGGGGATACAATGAGCAGTTCTTC
cdr3_aa: CASSEGTSGGYNEQFF

d_call: TRBD2
j_call: TRBJ2-3
v_call: TRBV11-3
clone_size: NA
cdr3_nt: TGTGCCAGCAGCCTTCTAGGGACTAGCGGGAACACAGATACGCAGTATTTT
cdr3_aa: CASSLLGTSGNTDTQYF

d_call: TRBD1
j_call: TRBJ1-2
v_call: TRBV4-1
clone_size: NA
cdr3_nt: TGCGCCAGCAGCCAATTGACAGGGCGCCTTAACTATGGCTACACCTTC
cdr3_aa: CASSQLTGRLNYGYTF

d_call: TRBD1
j_call: TRBJ2-7
v_call: TRBV7-9
clone_size: NA
cdr3_nt: TGTGCCAGCAGCTGGGGACAGGGGCGACCCTCCTACGAGCAGTACTTC
cdr3_aa: CASSWGQGRPSYEQYF

d_call: NA
j_call: TRBJ2-5
v_call: TRBV6-1
clone_size: NA
cdr3_nt: TGTGCCAGCAGTGAAGGACAGAAAGAGACCCAGTACTTC
cdr3_aa: CASSEGQKETQYF

d_call: TRBD1
j_call: TRBJ1-2
v_call: TRBV5-5
clone_size: NA
cdr3_nt: TGTGCCAGCAGCTTCCAGACGGGACAGGGAATTTATGGCTACACCTTC
cdr3_aa: CASSFQTGQGIYGYTF

d_call: TRBD2
j_call: TRBJ2-5
v_call: TRBV7-3
clone_size: once
cdr3_nt: TGTGCCAGCAGCTCGGGACTAGGTGGGGAGACCCAGTACTTC
cdr3_aa: CASSSGLGGETQYF

d_call: TRBD2
j_call: TRBJ2-7
v_call: TRBV7-9
clone_size: once
cdr3_nt: TGTGCCAGCAGCGAGGGACTAGCTCCGTACGAGCAGTACTTC
cdr3_aa: CASSEGLAPYEQYF

d_call: NA
j_call: TRBJ2-2
v_call: TRBV27
clone_size: NA
cdr3_nt: TGTGCCAGCAGTTCACTGACAGGCAGACTTTTGAACACCGGGGAGCTGTTTTTT
cdr3_aa: CASSSLTGRLLNTGELFF

d_call: NA
j_call: TRBJ1-2
v_call: TRBV5-6
clone_size: few
cdr3_nt: TGTGCCAGCAGCTTGCGCGGTTCTAACTATGGCTACACCTTC
cdr3_aa: CASSLRGSNYGYTF

d_call: NA
j_call: TRBJ1-5
v_call: TRBV28
clone_size: NA
cdr3_nt: TGTGCCAGCAGTCCCTCCTCAGGACAGCCCCAGCATTTT
cdr3_aa: CASSPSSGQPQHF

d_call: TRBD2
j_call: TRBJ2-7
v_call: TRBV12-5
clone_size: NA
cdr3_nt: TGTGCTAGTGGTTTCTCTAGCGGATACGAGCAGTACTTC
cdr3_aa: CASGFSSGYEQYF

d_call: TRBD1
j_call: TRBJ1-3
v_call: TRBV5-1
clone_size: NA
cdr3_nt: TGCGCCAGCAGCTTGGTAGGGCAGGGGGCTGGAAACACCATATATTTT
cdr3_aa: CASSLVGQGAGNTIYF

d_call: NA
j_call: TRBJ2-1
v_call: TRBV4-2
clone_size: NA
cdr3_nt: TGTGCCAGCAGCCAAGGGCAACAACAGTACAATGAGCAGTTCTTC
cdr3_aa: CASSQGQQQYNEQFF

d_call: TRBD1
j_call: TRBJ2-5
v_call: TRBV5-4
clone_size: NA
cdr3_nt: TGTGCCAGCAGCTCGACTCCGGGACAGGCGAACCAAGAGACCCAGTACTTC
cdr3_aa: CASSSTPGQANQETQYF

d_call: NA
j_call: TRBJ1-4
v_call: TRBV28
clone_size: NA
cdr3_nt: TGTGCCAGCAAGGGGCGCGGCGAAAAACTGTTTTTT
cdr3_aa: CASKGRGEKLFF

d_call: NA
j_call: TRBJ2-1
v_call: TRBV7-7
clone_size: NA
cdr3_nt: TGTGCTAGCAGCTCCGGGGAGAGCTCCTACAATGAGCAGTTCTTC
cdr3_aa: CASSSGESSYNEQFF

d_call: TRBD1
j_call: TRBJ1-2
v_call: TRBV14
clone_size: NA
cdr3_nt: TGTGCCAGCAGCCAAAGACCGGGACAGAGCAGAAACGGCTATGGCTACACCTTC
cdr3_aa: CASSQRPGQSRNGYGYTF

d_call: NA
j_call: TRBJ1-5
v_call: TRBV28
clone_size: NA
cdr3_nt: TGTGCCAGCAGTTTCTCGAGCAAATACAATCAGCCCCAGCATTTT
cdr3_aa: CASSFSSKYNQPQHF

d_call: NA
j_call: TRBJ2-1
v_call: TRBV29-1
clone_size: NA
cdr3_nt: TGCAGCGGGGGGGTCTACAATGAGCAGTTCTTC
cdr3_aa: CSGGVYNEQFF

d_call: TRBD2
j_call: TRBJ2-7
v_call: TRBV10-2
clone_size: few
cdr3_nt: TGCGCCGGACTAGCGGGAGACTACGAGCAGTACTTC
cdr3_aa: CAGLAGDYEQYF

d_call: NA
j_call: TRBJ1-2
v_call: TRBV28
clone_size: NA
cdr3_nt: TGTGCCAGCACAAAAGTAACCGGCTATGGCTACACCTTC
cdr3_aa: CASTKVTGYGYTF

d_call: NA
j_call: TRBJ2-3
v_call: TRBV6-5
clone_size: NA
cdr3_nt: TGTGCCAGCAGTTACGGGAGTCTCACAGATACGCAGTATTTT
cdr3_aa: CASSYGSLTDTQYF

d_call: NA
j_call: TRBJ1-3
v_call: TRBV25-1
clone_size: NA
cdr3_nt: TGTGCCAGCAGTGACCGGGATTCTGGAAACACCATATATTTT
cdr3_aa: CASSDRDSGNTIYF